This T cell receptor (beta chain) is drawn from a study of T cells after yellow fever vaccination (dated by TCRdb to between 2018 and 2021). About the full investigation: The SMART-Seq v4 Ultra Low Input RNA kit was used to prepare libraries from fractions with low cell numbers. To follow T-cell clones before and after primary and booster YFV17D yellow fever vaccination, bulk TCR alpha and beta repertoires were sequenced over time. Two healthy male donors made up the cohort, one aged 18 to 29 years and the other aged 30 to 40 years. Blood samples were taken at several timepoints before and after primary and secondary immunization, and bulk PBMC replicates and cell subsets were isolated.

The sample's treatment or condition label, in plain terms: live attenuated yellow fever vaccine strain. Two biological replicates of bulk PBMCs were collected at each blood-draw timepoint. PBMCs were isolated from peripheral blood using a standard Ficoll-Paque protocol. RNA was extracted with TriZol from bulk PBMCs, CD4 and CD8 fractions, and dextramer-positive and dextramer-negative fractions. The reads were generated on an Illumina NovaSeq 6000. TCR cDNA was synthesized by 5'RACE template switching, which introduced a universal primer site and unique molecular identifiers. Priming for cDNA synthesis came from both the TCR alpha and TCR beta constant segments. Library amplification used two PCR steps, and the second PCR step added sample barcodes and sequencing adapters. Sequencing of the libraries was done on either Illumina HiSeq 2500 (2x100 bp) or NovaSeq (2x150 bp). From the authors' description of their analysis: Demultiplexing of reads and collapsing into UMI consensus sequences were performed with MIGEC, and V(D)J alignment was carried out with MiXCR. Clonotypes responding to the vaccine were identified with edgeR on replicate PBMC samples, with the criteria of FDR below 0.01 and a log2 fold change above 5 up to day 15. Bulk clonotypes were assigned CD4 or CD8 identity according to which sequenced CD4 or CD8 repertoire held them at higher abundance. Starting from the raw public reads, TCRdb applied fastp trimming at Q25, assembled clones with MiXCR and retained in-frame beta chains. Identical CDR3 proteins give one entry, which carries the most common genes and DNA. The V and J calls follow TCRdb's processing rather than the paper's. Within this sample are some 350,000 distinct CDR3 sequences, with about 4% of them counted one time only. Approximately 25% of the sample is taken by the ten largest.

The CDR3 measures 19 amino acids from cysteine to phenylalanine. Here the CDR3 DNA is all that survives: 57 bases in frame from base 1. Trimming accounts for 0 bases at V and 1 base at J, while the number of junction bases matched to no gene is 13. CDR1 MNHNY and CDR2 SVGAGI were looked up in the germline V gene (reference sequence). Study-level results and caveats: Computational filtering was required because FACS-sorted repertoires could contain abundant contaminating clonotypes from the bulk population. Compared with the primary T-cell response, the secondary T-cell response was faster but weaker, reaching its peak on day 5 rather than on day 15. A small share of clonotypes was detected in both CD4 and CD8 compartments, with the overlap likely arising from convergent recombination. Most clones expanded after primary vaccination were re-detected after the booster (96% of CD4 and around 86% of CD8), suggesting broad memory maintenance. Only a couple of donors were included in the study, so the extent to which the findings can be generalized is limited.

This clonotype was detected ten times or more. What this receptor recognizes is not known. There are no base qualities to consult, and no much larger clone falls within one base. This receptor chain uses TRBV6-6 and TRBJ2-7; a stretch of 9 junction bases matches TRBD2. The source was PBMCs, collected 5 days after the yellow fever booster vaccination. This clonotype originated in a man aged 18-30 years who received the YFV17D yellow fever vaccine. The CDR3 here reads CASSYSMAAGGGLSYEQYF. The sequenced DNA is TGTGCCAGCAGTTACTCGATGGCAGCGGGGGGCGGATTATCCTACGAGCAGTACTTC.